This entry lists 5 T cell receptor beta chains sequenced from one sample in a study of T cell responses to AZD1222 COVID-19 vaccine. Using immunoSEQ multiplex PCR, the repertoire was profiled, and TCRdb retains in-frame clones only, with some absent. The data hold more than 20,000 clones, with roughly 84% observed a single time. Material: peripheral blood, obtained 28 days after the second AZD1222 dose. The receptors come from an adult who received the AZD1222 COVID-19 vaccine.

The V gene is TRBV7-3, the J gene TRBJ2-2; D not resolved. The V and J ends lost 5 bases and 5 bases respectively, with 27 bases between them. The CDR3 extends over 19 amino acids. Germline V gene lookup returns CDR1 SGHTA and CDR2 FQGTGA. The CDR3 coding sequence is TGTGCCAGCAGCCGTCGTCCCTTGGGGTGGGGAACGGAGACCGGGGAGCTGTTTTTT. Amino acids: CASSRRPLGWGTETGELFF.

This chain connects TRBV6-1 to TRBJ1-1, with no clear D. V lost 2 bases to trimming and J lost 9 bases, with 7 bases between them. The CDR3 has 11 amino acids. Per the germline V gene, CDR1 is MNHNS and CDR2 is SASEGT. CDR3 residues: CASSESPQAFF. CDR3 nucleotides: TGTGCCAGCAGTGAAAGTCCCCAAGCTTTCTTT.

The V gene is TRBV19, the J gene TRBJ1-5; no clear D. CDR1 is LNHDA and CDR2 is SQIVND in the germline V gene (reference sequence). This CDR3 comprises 15 residues. V gave up 8 bases and J gave up 0 bases, with 14 bases separating them. The CDR3 DNA follows: TGTGCCAGTCAGAGAACACCCAATAGCAATCAGCCCCAGCATTTT. This translates into CASQRTPNSNQPQHF.

V and J are TRBV7-9 and TRBJ1-2, with 7 bases that match TRBD1. The V segment lost 4 bases and the J segment 10 bases; nucleotides outside the gene matches: 6. CDR1 is SEHNR, CDR2 FQNEAQ, per germline (reference sequence). This CDR3 is built from 12 residues. The CDR3 nucleotides read TGTGCCAGCAGCTCCCGACAGGGTTCCTACACCTTC. It encodes CASSSRQGSYTF.

This clone was counted between two and nine times. The gene calls are TRBV7-8 and TRBJ2-3; a weak D match, TRBD2 (5 bases). The germline V gene encodes CDR1 SGHVS and CDR2 FQNEAQ. The ends were cut back, 1 base at V and 6 bases at J, with 8 bases in the middle. There are 13 residues in the CDR3. CDR3 loop: CASSLDVADTQYF. Here the CDR3 DNA reads TGTGCCAGCAGCTTAGATGTAGCGGATACGCAGTATTTT.